Sequencing of this T cell receptor beta chain was carried out in a study of T cell repertoires in cytomegalovirus infection. For the study at large: In public TCR beta signatures, there were indications of both CMV infection and matching HLA type.

General study results and limits: In two of eight donors, the top clonotype was HLA-C-restricted CMV-specific.

TCRdb analysed the reads with MiXCR anew, one entry per CDR3 protein. The repertoire has 510,000 or so distinct CDR3 sequences, about 25% of them found once; the top ten carry about 13%. This clonotype was observed a handful of times. Its antigen is not known. Trimming took 0 bases from V and 6 from J; bases not matched to a gene: 5. The CDR3 loop spans 15 amino acids. Germline loops: CDR1 LNHNV, CDR2 YYDKDF (reference sequence). This receptor was taken from a human donor in good health (CMV status not recorded). Some clones in this sample may be carry-over from other donors' samples. This chain links TRBV15 with TRBJ2-1; 7 nucleotides align to TRBD2. Sequenced input: PBMCs. The CDR3 nucleotides are TGTGCCACCAGCAGAGACAGCGGGACCGTCAATGAGCAGTTCTTC. It is translated as CATSRDSGTVNEQFF.